This T cell receptor beta chain was retrieved from a study of molecular identifiers for immune sequencing clone quantification. Study-wide background: For replicates, RNA isolated from roughly 20,000 or 100,000 naive CD8 cells was divided into five portions, of which four were sequenced.

The sample holds many counts of this clonotype. Its matching antigen is unknown. Findings and caveats of the study: It was shown that clones above 20 RNA copies held over 99% of effector molecules, but under 1% in naive cells.

V was pared by 0 bases and J by 0 bases, with 11 bases between. Per germline, CDR1 MNHNS and CDR2 SASEGT. The CDR3 runs 16 residues. TCRdb reprocessed the PCR reads via MiXCR and lists one record per CDR3 protein. Of under 800,000 distinct CDR3 sequences listed, about 25% are singletons. Sequences were obtained from naive CD8+ T cells from blood, with Jurkat cell RNA spiked in. Stated subset: FACS-sorted CD8+CD4-CCR7+CD45RA+ naive T cells. This rearrangement joins TRBV6-1 to TRBJ1-1, with D uncertain. This TCR was recovered from a human donor in good health. Some libraries in this study had Jurkat cell RNA spiked in. The CDR3: CASSEALSRLNTEAFF. As DNA, the CDR3 is TGTGCCAGCAGTGAAGCGCTGTCCAGGCTGAACACTGAAGCTTTCTTT.